This TCR beta chain was sequenced during a study of cytomegalovirus exposure and HLA in healthy donors. Amplification used 60 Vbeta primers and 13 Jbeta primers. Source study methods: The count from a later analysis was some 83 million unique TCR beta chains, around 11 million of them shared. The data were produced by immunoSEQ multiplex PCR, yet TCRdb's version contains in-frame clones alone and is incomplete. V and J calls plus clone size are reproduced from that table; the DNA served to infer D and trimming. Here the sample spans approximately 22,000 clones, around 82% being singletons. Whole-study findings and limits: Researchers counted around 180 TCR beta chains as cytomegalovirus-associated. In a later analysis, TCR association rates varied by HLA locus: DRB1 most, HLA-C fewest. A later analysis, which compared TCR beta chains of equal frequency, found the HLA-associated ones more clonally expanded.

In regard to this clone: No antigen is known for it.

The receptor's source is a man in his 60s in good health and CMV-seronegative. The source material was PBMCs.

The CDR3 spells CAWNLGNGVRETQYF. The CDR3 DNA reads TGTGCCTGGAATCTGGGTAATGGAGTACGAGAGACCCAGTACTTC. The chain combines TRBV30 with TRBJ2-5; D not resolved. Germline CDR1 and CDR2: GTSNPN and SVGIG (reference sequence). V dropped 4 bases and J dropped 4 bases, with 19 bases sitting between them. This CDR3 comprises 15 residues.